The T cell receptor beta chain under discussion was sequenced for a study of beta chain features in type 1 diabetes. Across the whole study: Age, gender, cell numbers and subset yield matched between patients and controls. Findings and limits, study-wide: Significant though moderate, a shortening of TCRB CDR3s appeared in all four CD4+ subsets of Type 1 diabetes patients. No resolution was reached here on whether HLA type influences TCRB rearrangement.

Averaging roughly 110 mL, one heparinised blood draw was given by each donor. The germline V gene encodes CDR1 LNHDA and CDR2 SQIVND (reference sequence). V lost 6 bases and J lost 1; bases outside the gene matches: 3. This CDR3 comprises 14 residues. This clone showed up just a few times. Its antigen remains unknown. Investigators reverse transcribed all isolated RNA, so they sequenced expressed TCRB transcripts. The data were produced by immunoSEQ multiplex PCR, yet TCRdb's version contains in-frame clones alone and is incomplete. This sample has a few hundred thousand clones; roughly 14% occur once, and the top ten carry approximately 0.018%.

The sample consisted of naive CD4+ T cells from blood. The TCR was taken from a man younger than 40 with type 1 diabetes. V gene TRBV19 combines with J gene TRBJ1-1; 9 nucleotides match TRBD1. CDR3 residues: CASRDRGENTEAFF. In nucleotides, the CDR3 is TGTGCCAGTAGGGACAGGGGCGAGAACACTGAAGCTTTCTTT.